This T cell receptor (beta chain) came from a study of CD8 T cells in ankylosing spondylitis. Study-wide findings and caveats: Within matched ankylosing spondylitis synovial fluid, disease-linked clones were reportedly significantly enriched.

This clonotype has ten or more counts. Its antigen is currently unknown. Making use of molecular barcodes, quantitative 5'-RACE generated TCR beta libraries. Each CDR3 protein gets one entry after TCRdb re-called the 5' RACE reads with MiXCR. This table holds more than 200,000 distinct CDR3 sequences, more than 20% found once. V lost 1 base and J lost 7, with 14 bases in between. The germline CDR1 and CDR2 sequences are ENHRY and SYGVKD. This CDR3 is 15 amino acids long. The receptor's source is a male donor with ankylosing spondylitis or in good health (not recorded which). This chain connects TRBV10-3 to TRBJ2-1, with a weak D call TRBD1 (5 bases). Input material: blood, either unsorted or a sorted T cell fraction (not recorded which). CDR3 region: CAISEWGSNGNEQFF. CDR3 in DNA: TGTGCCATCAGTGAGTGGGGCTCCAATGGGAATGAGCAGTTCTTC.